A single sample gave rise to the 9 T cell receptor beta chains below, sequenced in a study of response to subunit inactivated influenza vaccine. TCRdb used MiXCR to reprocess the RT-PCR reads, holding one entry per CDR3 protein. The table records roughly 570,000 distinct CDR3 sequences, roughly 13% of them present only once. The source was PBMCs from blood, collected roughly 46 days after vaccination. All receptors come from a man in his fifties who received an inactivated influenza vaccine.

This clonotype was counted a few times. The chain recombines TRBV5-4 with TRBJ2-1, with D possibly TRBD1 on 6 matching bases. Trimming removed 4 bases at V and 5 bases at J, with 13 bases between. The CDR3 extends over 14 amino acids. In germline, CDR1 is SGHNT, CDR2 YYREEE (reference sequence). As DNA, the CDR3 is TGTGCCAGCAGCAAGGACAGCGACCACAATGAGCAGTTCTTC. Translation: CASSKDSDHNEQFF.

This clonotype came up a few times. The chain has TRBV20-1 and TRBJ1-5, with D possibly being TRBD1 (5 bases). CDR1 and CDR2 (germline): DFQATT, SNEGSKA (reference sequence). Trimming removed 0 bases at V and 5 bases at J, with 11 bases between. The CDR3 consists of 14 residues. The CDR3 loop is CSARDRVGHQPQHF. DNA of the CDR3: TGCAGTGCTAGAGACAGGGTAGGGCATCAGCCCCAGCATTTT.

The DNA for the CDR3 is TGCGCCAGCAGCCGAACTAGTTCTGGAGAGACCCAGTACTTC. It specifies CASSRTSSGETQYF. V usage is TRBV5-1 and J usage is TRBJ2-5; a possible D gene is TRBD2 (5 bases). The CDR3 length is 14 residues. Germline V gives CDR1 SGHRS, CDR2 YFSETQ. Trimming shortened V by 4 bases and J by 4 bases, and 14 bases separated the two germline ends. Together with reference TRBV5-1 and TRBJ2-5, the CDR3 gives the full variable domain: KAGVTQTPRYLIKTRGQQVTLSCSPISGHRSVSWYQQTPGQGLQFLFEYFSETQRNKGNFPGRFSGRQFSNSRSEMNVSTLELGDSALYLCASSRTSSGETQYFGPGTRLLVL.

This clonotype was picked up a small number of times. The CDR3: CASSLGRGGGTGELFF. DNA for the CDR3: TGTGCCAGCAGCTTAGGACGGGGGGGCGGCACCGGGGAGCTGTTTTTT. The chain employs TRBV7-2 and TRBJ2-2, with 8 bases that match TRBD2. Germline CDR1 and CDR2: SGHTA and FQGNSA. The CDR3 is 16 residues long. With V trimmed by 1 base and J by 4 bases, 5 bases remained unmatched.

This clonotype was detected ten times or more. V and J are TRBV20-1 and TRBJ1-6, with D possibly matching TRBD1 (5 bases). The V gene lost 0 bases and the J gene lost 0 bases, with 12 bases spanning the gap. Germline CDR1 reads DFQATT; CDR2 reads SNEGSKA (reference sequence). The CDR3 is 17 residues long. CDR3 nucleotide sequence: TGCAGTGCTAGAGAAGGGACGGGTAGCTCCTATAATTCACCCCTCCACTTT. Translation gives CSAREGTGSSYNSPLHF.

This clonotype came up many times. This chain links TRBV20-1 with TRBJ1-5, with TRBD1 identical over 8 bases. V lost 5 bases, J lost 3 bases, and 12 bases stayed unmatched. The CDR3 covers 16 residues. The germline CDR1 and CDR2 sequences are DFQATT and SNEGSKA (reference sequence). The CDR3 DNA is TGCAGTGCTGCTCCCTTCGACAGGGGTGTCAATCAGCCCCAGCATTTT. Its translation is CSAAPFDRGVNQPQHF.

CDR3 nucleotides: TGTGCCAGCAGCAACCCTACCACAGGGCATGTAGCTTTCTTT. Its protein product is CASSNPTTGHVAFF. The chain combines TRBV28 with TRBJ1-1, with TRBD1 as a possible D gene (6 bases). Germline V gives CDR1 MDHEN, CDR2 SYDVKM. The ends were cut back, 6 bases at V and 10 bases at J, with 21 bases in the middle. This CDR3 contains 14 residues.

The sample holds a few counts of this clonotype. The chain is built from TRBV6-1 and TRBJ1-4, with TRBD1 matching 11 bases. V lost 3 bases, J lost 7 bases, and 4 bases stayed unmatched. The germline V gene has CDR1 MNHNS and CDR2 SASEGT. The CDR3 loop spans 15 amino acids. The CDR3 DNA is TGTGCCAGCAGTGACCCCGGGACAGGGGGTGAAAAACTGTTTTTT. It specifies CASSDPGTGGEKLFF.

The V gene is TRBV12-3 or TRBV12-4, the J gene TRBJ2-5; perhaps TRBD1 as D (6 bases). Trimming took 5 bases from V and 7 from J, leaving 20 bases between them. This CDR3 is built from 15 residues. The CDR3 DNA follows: TGTGCCAGCAGTCCACCACAGGGCCCTTTCAGGACCCAGTACTTC. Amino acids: CASSPPQGPFRTQYF.